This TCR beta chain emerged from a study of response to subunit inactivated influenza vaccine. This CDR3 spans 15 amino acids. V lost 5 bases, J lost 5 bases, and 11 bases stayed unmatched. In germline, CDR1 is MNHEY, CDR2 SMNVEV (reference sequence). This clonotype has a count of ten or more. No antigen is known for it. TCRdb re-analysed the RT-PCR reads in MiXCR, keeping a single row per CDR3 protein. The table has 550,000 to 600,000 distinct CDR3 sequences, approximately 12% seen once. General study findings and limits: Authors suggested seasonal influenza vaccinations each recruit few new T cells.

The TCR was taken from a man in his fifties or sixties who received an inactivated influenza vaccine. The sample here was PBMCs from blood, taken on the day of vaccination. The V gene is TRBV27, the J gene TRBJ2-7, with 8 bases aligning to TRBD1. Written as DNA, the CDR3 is TGTGCCAGCAGTGCGGAGACAGGGGAGTTCCACGAGCAGTACTTC. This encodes CASSAETGEFHEQYF.